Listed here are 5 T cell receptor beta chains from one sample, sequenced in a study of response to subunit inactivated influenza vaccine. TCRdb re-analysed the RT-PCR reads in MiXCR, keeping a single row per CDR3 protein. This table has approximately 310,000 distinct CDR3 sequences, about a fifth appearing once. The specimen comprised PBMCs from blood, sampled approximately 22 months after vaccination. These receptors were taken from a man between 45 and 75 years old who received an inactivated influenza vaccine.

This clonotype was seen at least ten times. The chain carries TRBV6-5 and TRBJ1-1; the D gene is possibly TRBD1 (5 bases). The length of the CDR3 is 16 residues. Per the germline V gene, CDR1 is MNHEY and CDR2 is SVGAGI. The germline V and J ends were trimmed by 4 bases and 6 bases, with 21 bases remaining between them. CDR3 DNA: TGTGCCAGCAGTTCCCTCGCTGGGGGTGGGATTGCTGAAGCTTTCTTT. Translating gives CASSSLAGGGIAEAFF.

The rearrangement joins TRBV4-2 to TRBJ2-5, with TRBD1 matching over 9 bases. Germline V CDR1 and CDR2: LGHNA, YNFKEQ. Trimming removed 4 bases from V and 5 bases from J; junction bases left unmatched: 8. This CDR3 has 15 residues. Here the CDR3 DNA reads TGTGCCAGCAGCCCCCGACAGGGGGGCTATGAGACCCAGTACTTC. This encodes CASSPRQGGYETQYF.

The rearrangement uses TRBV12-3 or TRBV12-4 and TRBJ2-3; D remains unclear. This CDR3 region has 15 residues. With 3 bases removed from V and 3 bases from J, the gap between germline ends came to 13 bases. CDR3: CASSFLPPGTDTQYF. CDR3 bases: TGTGCCAGCAGTTTTCTACCGCCCGGGACAGATACGCAGTATTTT.

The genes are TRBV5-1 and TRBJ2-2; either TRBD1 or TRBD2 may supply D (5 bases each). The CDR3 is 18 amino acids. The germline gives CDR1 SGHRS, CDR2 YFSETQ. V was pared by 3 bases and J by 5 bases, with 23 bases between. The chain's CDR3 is CASSSPGPGVSLTGELFF. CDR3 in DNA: TGCGCCAGCAGCTCTCCGGGACCCGGAGTAAGTCTGACCGGGGAGCTGTTTTTT.

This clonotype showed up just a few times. CDR3: CASSTGLEGYNEQFF. In DNA, the CDR3 is TGTGCCAGCAGCACGGGACTAGAGGGGTACAATGAGCAGTTCTTC. The chain joins TRBV7-2 to TRBJ2-1, with TRBD2 matching 8 bases. The CDR3 length is 15 residues. CDR1 is SGHTA, CDR2 FQGNSA, per germline. Trimming at V came to 5 bases and at J to 4 bases, leaving 7 bases not matched to a gene.